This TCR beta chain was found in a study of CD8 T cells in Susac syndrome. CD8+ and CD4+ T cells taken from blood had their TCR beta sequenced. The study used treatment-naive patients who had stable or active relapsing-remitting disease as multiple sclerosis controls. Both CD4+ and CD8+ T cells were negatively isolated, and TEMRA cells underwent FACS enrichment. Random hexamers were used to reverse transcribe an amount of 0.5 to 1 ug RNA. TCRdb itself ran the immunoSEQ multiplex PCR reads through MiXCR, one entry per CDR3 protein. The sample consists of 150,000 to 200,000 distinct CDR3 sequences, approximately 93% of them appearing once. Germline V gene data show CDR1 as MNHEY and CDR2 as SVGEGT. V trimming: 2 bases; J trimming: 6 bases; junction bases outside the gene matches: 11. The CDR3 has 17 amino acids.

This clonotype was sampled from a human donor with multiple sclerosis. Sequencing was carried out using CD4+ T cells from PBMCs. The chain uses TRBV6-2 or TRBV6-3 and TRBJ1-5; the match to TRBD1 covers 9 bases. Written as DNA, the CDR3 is TGTGCCAGCAGTTACACTATGACCGGGACAGGGCTTCAGCCCCAGCATTTT. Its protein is CASSYTMTGTGLQPQHF.